This TCR beta chain is from a study of early T cells in non-severe SARS-CoV-2 infection. General study findings and limits: Clonotype matching in VDJdb favored anti-spike CD8 responses and did not capture private and CD4 specificities.

This clonotype occurred many times. Its specificity is unknown. The V gene's germline CDR1 is LGHDT and CDR2 YNNKEL (reference sequence). Between the trimmed V and J ends, which lost 3 bases and 6 bases, there was a span of 6 bases. This CDR3 contains 11 residues. TCRdb called the 5' RACE reads again in MiXCR, with one record for every CDR3 protein. The table shows 65,000 to 75,000 distinct CDR3 sequences, with roughly an eighth occurring only once. Sequencing was carried out using whole blood. This sequence originates from an adult who was a healthcare worker with PCR-confirmed SARS-CoV-2 infection or an uninfected control (not recorded which). The chain couples TRBV3-1 to TRBJ2-7, with D possibly being TRBD1 (5 bases). DNA of the CDR3: TGTGCCAGCAGCCAGCAGGGCGAGCAGTACTTC. Encoded protein: CASSQQGEQYF.